The next 15 T cell receptor beta chains were all read from a single sample in a study of T cells in Graves' hyperthyroidism and ophthalmopathy. RNA transcripts were the template for amplifying TCR beta CDR3 regions. Initially, a first-round RT-PCR of the TCR CDR3 employed the HTBI primer set. TCRdb redid the calling of the multiplex PCR reads with MiXCR, one entry per CDR3 protein. In the table there are hundreds of thousands of distinct CDR3 sequences, around 22% of which are singletons. The sample was blood. The receptors were sampled from a man between 25 and 39 years old with Graves' ophthalmopathy.

The sample holds many counts of this clonotype. The chain uses TRBV7-9 and TRBJ2-7; 7 positions agree with TRBD1. With V trimmed by 5 bases and J by 3 bases, 10 bases remained unmatched. Germline loops: CDR1 SEHNR, CDR2 FQNEAQ (reference sequence). The CDR3 sequence is 15 residues long. The CDR3 loop reads CASSRSGTAYYEQYF. The CDR3 DNA is TGTGCCAGCAGCCGTTCCGGGACAGCCTACTACGAGCAGTACTTC.

This chain connects TRBV5-1 to TRBJ2-1; D unresolved. Germline lookup yields CDR1 SGHRS and CDR2 YFSETQ. The ends were cut back, 3 bases at V and 0 bases at J, with 10 bases in the middle. This CDR3 has 15 amino acids. The CDR3 here is CASSSTQSSYNEQFF. Here the CDR3 DNA reads TGCGCCAGCAGCTCCACCCAAAGCTCCTACAATGAGCAGTTCTTC.

This clonotype was counted between two and nine times. The chain recombines TRBV20-1 with TRBJ1-4; 12 nucleotides match TRBD1. Unmatched junction bases numbered 3, after V lost 6 bases and J lost 10 bases. The germline CDR1 and CDR2 sequences are DFQATT and SNEGSKA (reference sequence). The CDR3 has 12 amino acids. The CDR3 loop is CSARDRGRKLFF. DNA of the CDR3: TGCAGTGCCCGGGACAGGGGGCGAAAACTGTTTTTT.

This clonotype was counted ten times or more. J is TRBJ1-1 and V is TRBV28; the match to TRBD1 covers 8 bases. V lost 3 bases and J lost 5; bases outside the gene matches: 8. The CDR3 consists of 15 residues. Germline V gene sequence: CDR1 MDHEN, CDR2 SYDVKM. The chain's CDR3 is CASSLPDRGGTEAFF. The CDR3 DNA sequence: TGTGCCAGCAGTTTGCCTGACAGGGGAGGGACTGAAGCTTTCTTT.

This clonotype was counted at least ten times. The chain combines TRBV20-1 with TRBJ2-2; the match to TRBD1 covers 9 bases. This CDR3 has 17 amino acids. The V gene end was trimmed by 0 bases and the J gene end by 0 bases; junction bases not matched to a gene: 5. CDR1 is DFQATT, CDR2 SNEGSKA, per germline (reference sequence). This chain's CDR3 is CSARDPRQGANTGELFF. CDR3 DNA sequence: TGCAGTGCTAGAGATCCGAGACAGGGGGCGAACACCGGGGAGCTGTTTTTT.

V usage is TRBV28 and J usage is TRBJ2-5; 9 positions match TRBD2. The germline V gene has CDR1 MDHEN and CDR2 SYDVKM. The CDR3 length is 15 residues. The trim removed 3 bases at V and 9 bases at J, leaving 11 bases unmatched. CDR3 DNA sequence: TGTGCCAGCAGTTTCGCGGGAGGGCCCTTTGGGGCCCAGTACTTC. This codes for CASSFAGGPFGAQYF. Complete variable domain (other parts from reference TRBV28 and TRBJ2-5): DVKVTQSSRYLVKRTGEKVFLECVQDMDHENMFWYRQDPGLGLRLIYFSYDVKMKEKGDIPEGYSVSREKKERFSLILESASTNQTSMYLCASSFAGGPFGAQYFGPGTRLLVL.

The V call is TRBV5-1, the J call TRBJ2-1, with D maybe TRBD2 (6 bases). The germline V and J ends were trimmed by 6 bases and 5 bases, with 15 bases remaining between them. The germline V gene encodes CDR1 SGHRS and CDR2 YFSETQ. This CDR3 spans 14 amino acids. In DNA, the CDR3 is TGCGCCAGCACCACCCTAGCGAGCGACAATGAGCAGTTCTTC. Translated, it gives CASTTLASDNEQFF.

The sample holds one count of this clonotype. This chain links TRBV19 with TRBJ2-1; 7 bases are a match to TRBD2. This CDR3 comprises 15 residues. V was pared by 6 bases and J by 3 bases, with 8 bases of the junction left unmatched. Germline loops: CDR1 LNHDA, CDR2 SQIVND (reference sequence). Written as DNA, the CDR3 is TGTGCCAGTAGCCGTACCAGCGGGGACTACAATGAGCAGTTCTTC. Translated: CASSRTSGDYNEQFF.

This clonotype was seen repeatedly, ten times or more. The rearrangement links TRBV11-3 to TRBJ1-1; D is unresolved. The CDR3 covers 14 residues. CDR1 is SGHNT and CDR2 is YENEEA in the germline V gene. Trimming left V 5 bases short and J 2 bases short, with 12 bases between. CDR3 DNA sequence: TGTGCCAGCAGCCCCCTCACAGCCAACACTGAAGCTTTCTTT. Protein product: CASSPLTANTEAFF.

This sequence joins TRBV12-3 or TRBV12-4 and TRBJ2-6; 12 positions match TRBD1. J was trimmed by 2 bases and V by 8 bases; bases with no gene match: 7. This CDR3 region has 17 residues. The CDR3 sequence is CASRRGTGGAGANVLTF. The CDR3 DNA is TGTGCCAGCCGACGGGGGACAGGGGGCGCTGGGGCCAACGTCCTGACTTTC.

J is TRBJ2-7 and V is TRBV30; the match to TRBD1 covers 10 bases. The CDR3 covers 13 residues. With 5 bases clipped from V and 2 bases from J, the junction kept 3 bases outside the gene matches. Germline V gene lookup returns CDR1 GTSNPN and CDR2 SVGIG (reference sequence). The CDR3 coding sequence is TGTGCCTGGGGGACAGGGGCGGCCTACGAGCAGTACTTC. Its protein is CAWGTGAAYEQYF.

The chain combines TRBV20-1 with TRBJ2-2; D remains unclear. Germline V gene lookup returns CDR1 DFQATT and CDR2 SNEGSKA (reference sequence). V was pared by 2 bases and J by 1 base, with 8 bases between. The CDR3 sequence is 14 residues long. This CDR3 is CSARLAWNTGELFF. CDR3 sequence (DNA): TGCAGTGCTAGACTCGCTTGGAACACCGGGGAGCTGTTTTTT.

The gene calls are TRBV6-2 or TRBV6-3 and TRBJ2-7, with a tentative D call TRBD1 (5 bases). Germline V CDR1 and CDR2: MNHEY, SVGEGT. The CDR3 has 12 residues. The V end was cut by 11 bases, the J end by 7 bases, with 18 bases between. DNA for the CDR3: TGTGCCGGGGCCGACGATCCCCGGGAGCAGTACTTC. The encoded protein is CAGADDPREQYF.

This clonotype has just a few counts. This chain connects TRBV27 to TRBJ2-2; TRBD1 matches 8 bases. Germline V gives CDR1 MNHEY, CDR2 SMNVEV (reference sequence). J was trimmed by 5 bases and V by 3 bases; bases with no gene match: 5. This CDR3 is built from 15 residues. CDR3 residues: CASSFDRGRTGELFF. The CDR3, as DNA: TGTGCCAGCAGTTTTGACAGGGGAAGAACCGGGGAGCTGTTTTTT.

This clonotype appeared a few times. The chain employs TRBV2 and TRBJ2-7; D ambiguous. Germline values: CDR1 SNHLY, CDR2 FYNNEI. The length of the CDR3 is 11 residues. Trimming took 6 bases from V and 6 from J, leaving 9 bases between them. Written as DNA, the CDR3 is TGTGCCAGCAGCCCAGATTTCGAGCAGTACTTC. Translation gives CASSPDFEQYF.